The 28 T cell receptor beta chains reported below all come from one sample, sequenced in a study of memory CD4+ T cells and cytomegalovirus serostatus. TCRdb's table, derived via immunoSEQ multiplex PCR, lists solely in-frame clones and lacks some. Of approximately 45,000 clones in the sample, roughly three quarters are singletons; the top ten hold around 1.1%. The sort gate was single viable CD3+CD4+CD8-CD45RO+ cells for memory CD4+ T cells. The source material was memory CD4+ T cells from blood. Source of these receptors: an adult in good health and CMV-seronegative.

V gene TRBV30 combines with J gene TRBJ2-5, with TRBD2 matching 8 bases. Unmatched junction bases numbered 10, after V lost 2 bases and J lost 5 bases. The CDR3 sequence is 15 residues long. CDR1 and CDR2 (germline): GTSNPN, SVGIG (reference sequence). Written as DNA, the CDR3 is TGTGCCTGGAGTTCAGCGGGAGCTAGCGGGGAGACCCAGTACTTC. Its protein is CAWSSAGASGETQYF.

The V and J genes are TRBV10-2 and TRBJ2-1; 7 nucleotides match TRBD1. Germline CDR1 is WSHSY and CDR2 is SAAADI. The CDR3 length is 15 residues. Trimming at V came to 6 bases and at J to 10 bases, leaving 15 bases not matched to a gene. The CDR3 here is CASRVDRAPTREQFF. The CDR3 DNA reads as TGCGCCAGCAGGGTAGACAGGGCACCTACAAGGGAGCAGTTCTTC.

For the CDR3, the DNA is TGTGCCAGTAGTATAAGGCAGAAGGATACGCAGTATTTT. It translates to CASSIRQKDTQYF. The gene calls are TRBV19 and TRBJ2-3; D unclear. The CDR3 spans 13 residues. The ends were cut back, 2 bases at V and 6 bases at J, with 9 bases in the middle. In germline, CDR1 is LNHDA, CDR2 SQIVND (reference sequence).

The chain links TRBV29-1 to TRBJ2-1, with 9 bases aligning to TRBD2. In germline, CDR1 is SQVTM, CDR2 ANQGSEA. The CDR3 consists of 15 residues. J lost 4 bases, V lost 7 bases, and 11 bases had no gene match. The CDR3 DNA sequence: TGCAGCGCCGGGGGGGTAGCGGGAGTATACAATGAGCAGTTCTTC. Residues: CSAGGVAGVYNEQFF.

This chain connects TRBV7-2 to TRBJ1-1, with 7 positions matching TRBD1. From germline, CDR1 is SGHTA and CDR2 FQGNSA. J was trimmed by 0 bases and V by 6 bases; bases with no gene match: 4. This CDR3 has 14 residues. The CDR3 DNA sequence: TGTGCCAGCAGAACAGGGGCTGTGAACACTGAAGCTTTCTTT. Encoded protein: CASRTGAVNTEAFF.

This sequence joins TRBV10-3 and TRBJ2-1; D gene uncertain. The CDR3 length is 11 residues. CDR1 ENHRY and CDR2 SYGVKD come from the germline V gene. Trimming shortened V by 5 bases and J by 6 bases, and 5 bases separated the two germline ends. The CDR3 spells CAISNSNEQFF. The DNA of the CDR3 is TGTGCCATCAGTAACTCCAATGAGCAGTTCTTC.

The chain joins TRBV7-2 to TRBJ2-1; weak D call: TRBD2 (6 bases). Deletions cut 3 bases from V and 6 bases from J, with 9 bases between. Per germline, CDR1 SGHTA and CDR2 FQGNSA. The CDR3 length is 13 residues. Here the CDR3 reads CASSFEGGNEQFF. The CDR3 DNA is TGTGCCAGCAGCTTTGAGGGAGGCAATGAGCAGTTCTTC.

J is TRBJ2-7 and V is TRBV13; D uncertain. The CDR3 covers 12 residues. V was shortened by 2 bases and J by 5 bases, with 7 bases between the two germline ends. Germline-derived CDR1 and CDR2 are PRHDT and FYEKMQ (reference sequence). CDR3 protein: CASSLSPHEQYF. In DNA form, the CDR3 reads TGTGCCAGCAGCTTAAGCCCCCACGAGCAGTACTTC.

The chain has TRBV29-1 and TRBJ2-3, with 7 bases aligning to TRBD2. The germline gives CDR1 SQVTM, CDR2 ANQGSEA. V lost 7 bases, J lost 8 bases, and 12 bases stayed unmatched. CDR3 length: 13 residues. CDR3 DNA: TGCAGCGCTGACGAAGGGAGGGACGGTACGCAGTATTTT. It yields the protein CSADEGRDGTQYF.

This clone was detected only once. The CDR3 reads CAWSVQGVGGYTF. The DNA of the CDR3 is TGTGCCTGGAGTGTACAGGGGGTAGGGGGCTACACCTTC. The chain employs TRBV30 and TRBJ1-2; 8 bases are a match to TRBD1. V gave up 0 bases and J gave up 8 bases; unmatched junction bases: 5. The CDR3 is 13 residues long. Germline V CDR1 and CDR2: GTSNPN, SVGIG (reference sequence).

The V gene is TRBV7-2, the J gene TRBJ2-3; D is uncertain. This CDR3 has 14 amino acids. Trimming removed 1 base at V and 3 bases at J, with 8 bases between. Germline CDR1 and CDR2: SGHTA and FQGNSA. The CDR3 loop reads CASSLGWQTDTQYF. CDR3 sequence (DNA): TGTGCCAGCAGCTTAGGTTGGCAGACAGATACGCAGTATTTT.

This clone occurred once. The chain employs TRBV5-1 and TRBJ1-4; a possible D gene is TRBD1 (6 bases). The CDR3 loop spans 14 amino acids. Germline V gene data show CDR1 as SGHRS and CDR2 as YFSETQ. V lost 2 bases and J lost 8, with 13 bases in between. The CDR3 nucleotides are TGCGCCAGCAGCTTCGGTAGGGGGGGAGAAAAACTGTTTTTT. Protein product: CASSFGRGGEKLFF.

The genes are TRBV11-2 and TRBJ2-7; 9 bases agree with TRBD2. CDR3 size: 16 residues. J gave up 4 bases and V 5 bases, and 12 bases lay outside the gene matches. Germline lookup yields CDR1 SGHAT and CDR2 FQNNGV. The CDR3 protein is CASSAPGTSSSYEQYF. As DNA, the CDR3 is TGTGCCAGCAGCGCCCCCGGGACTAGCTCCTCTTACGAGCAGTACTTC.

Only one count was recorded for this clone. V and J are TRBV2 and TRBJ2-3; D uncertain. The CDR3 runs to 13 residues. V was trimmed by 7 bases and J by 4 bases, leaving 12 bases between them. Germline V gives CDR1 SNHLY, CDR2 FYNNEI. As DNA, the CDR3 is TGTGCCAGCACCCCAGCCCGGGCAGATACGCAGTATTTT. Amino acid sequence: CASTPARADTQYF.

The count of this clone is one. In nucleotides, the CDR3 is TGTGCCAGCAGTCGACAAGGGGGGGTCAATGAGCAGTTCTTC. This codes for CASSRQGGVNEQFF. This chain joins TRBV6-1 and TRBJ2-1, with D tentatively TRBD2 (7 bases). Germline-derived CDR1 and CDR2 are MNHNS and SASEGT. This CDR3 region has 14 residues. Trimming left V 5 bases short and J 6 bases short, with 14 bases between.

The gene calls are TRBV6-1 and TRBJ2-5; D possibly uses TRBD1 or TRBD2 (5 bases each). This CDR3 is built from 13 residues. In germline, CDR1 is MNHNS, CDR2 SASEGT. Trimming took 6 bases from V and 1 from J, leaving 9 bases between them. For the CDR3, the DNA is TGTGCCAGCAGGGACGGGGCCCAAGAGACCCAGTACTTC. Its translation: CASRDGAQETQYF.

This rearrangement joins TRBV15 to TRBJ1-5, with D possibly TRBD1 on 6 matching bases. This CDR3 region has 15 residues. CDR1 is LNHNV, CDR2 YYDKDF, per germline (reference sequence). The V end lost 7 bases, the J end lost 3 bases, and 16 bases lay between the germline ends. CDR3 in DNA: TGTGCCACCACTGCGGGGGCGCGTAACAATCAGCCCCAGCATTTT. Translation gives CATTAGARNNQPQHF.

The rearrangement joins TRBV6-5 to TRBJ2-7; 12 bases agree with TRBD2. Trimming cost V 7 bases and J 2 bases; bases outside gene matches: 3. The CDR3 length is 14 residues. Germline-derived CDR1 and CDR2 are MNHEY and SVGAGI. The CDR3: CASNRLAGAYEQYF. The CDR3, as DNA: TGTGCCAGCAACCGACTAGCGGGAGCCTACGAGCAGTACTTC.

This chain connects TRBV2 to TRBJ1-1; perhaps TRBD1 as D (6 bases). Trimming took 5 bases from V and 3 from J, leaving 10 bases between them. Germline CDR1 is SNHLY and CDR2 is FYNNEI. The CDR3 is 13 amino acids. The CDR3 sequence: CASSPTGYTEAFF. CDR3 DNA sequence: TGTGCCAGCAGTCCTACAGGGTACACTGAAGCTTTCTTT.

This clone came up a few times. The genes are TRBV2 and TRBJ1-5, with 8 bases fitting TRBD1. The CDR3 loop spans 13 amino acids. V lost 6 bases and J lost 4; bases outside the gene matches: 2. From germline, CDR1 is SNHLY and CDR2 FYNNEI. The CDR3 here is CASRNRGNQPQHF. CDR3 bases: TGTGCCAGCAGGAACAGGGGGAATCAGCCCCAGCATTTT.

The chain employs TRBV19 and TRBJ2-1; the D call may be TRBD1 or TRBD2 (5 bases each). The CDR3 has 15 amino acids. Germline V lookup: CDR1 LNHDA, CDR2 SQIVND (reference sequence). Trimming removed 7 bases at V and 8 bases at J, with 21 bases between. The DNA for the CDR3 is TGTGCCAGTACGGACCTCGGGACGGGGATCGATGAGCAGTTCTTC. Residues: CASTDLGTGIDEQFF.

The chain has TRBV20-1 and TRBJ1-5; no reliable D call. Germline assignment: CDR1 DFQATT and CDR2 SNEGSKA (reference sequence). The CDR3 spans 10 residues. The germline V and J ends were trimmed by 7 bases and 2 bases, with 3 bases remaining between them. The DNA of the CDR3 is TGCAGTGTTGGCAATCAGCCCCAGCATTTT. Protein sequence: CSVGNQPQHF.

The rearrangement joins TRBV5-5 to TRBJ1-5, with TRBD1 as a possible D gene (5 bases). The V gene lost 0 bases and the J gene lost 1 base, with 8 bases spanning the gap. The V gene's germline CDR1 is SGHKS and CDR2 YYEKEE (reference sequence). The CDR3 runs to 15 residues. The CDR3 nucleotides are TGTGCCAGCAGCTTGGAGGGGTTAAGCAATCAGCCCCAGCATTTT. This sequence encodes CASSLEGLSNQPQHF.

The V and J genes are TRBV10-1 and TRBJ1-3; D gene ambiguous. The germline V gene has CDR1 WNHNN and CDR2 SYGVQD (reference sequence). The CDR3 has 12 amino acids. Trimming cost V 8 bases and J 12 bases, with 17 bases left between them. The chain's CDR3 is CASGPLCKIIYF. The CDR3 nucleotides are TGCGCCAGCGGGCCCCTGTGCAAAATCATATATTTT.

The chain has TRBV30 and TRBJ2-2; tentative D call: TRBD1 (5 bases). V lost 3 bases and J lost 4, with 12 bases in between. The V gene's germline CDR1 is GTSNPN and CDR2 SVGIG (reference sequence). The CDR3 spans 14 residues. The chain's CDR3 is CAWRGLGVTGELFF. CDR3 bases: TGTGCCTGGAGGGGCTTAGGGGTCACCGGGGAGCTGTTTTTT.

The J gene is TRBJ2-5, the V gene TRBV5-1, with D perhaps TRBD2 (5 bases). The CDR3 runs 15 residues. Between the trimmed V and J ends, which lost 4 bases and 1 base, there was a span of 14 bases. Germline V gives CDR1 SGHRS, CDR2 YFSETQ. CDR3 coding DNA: TGCGCCAGCAGCCTGACGGGGAGCCTCCAAGAGACCCAGTACTTC. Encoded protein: CASSLTGSLQETQYF.

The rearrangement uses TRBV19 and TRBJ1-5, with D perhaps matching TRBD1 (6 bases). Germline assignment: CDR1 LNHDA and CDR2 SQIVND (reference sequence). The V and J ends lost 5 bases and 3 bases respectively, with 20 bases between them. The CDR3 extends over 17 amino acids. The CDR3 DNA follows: TGTGCCAGTAGTCCGGCGACGGCAGGGGAGGACAATCAGCCCCAGCATTTT. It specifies CASSPATAGEDNQPQHF.

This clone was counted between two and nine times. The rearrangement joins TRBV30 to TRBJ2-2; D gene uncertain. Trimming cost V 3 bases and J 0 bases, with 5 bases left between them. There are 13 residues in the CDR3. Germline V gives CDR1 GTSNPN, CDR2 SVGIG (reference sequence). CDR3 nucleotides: TGTGCCTGGAGGCGAGCGAACACCGGGGAGCTGTTTTTT. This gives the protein CAWRRANTGELFF.